This TCR beta chain was recorded in a study of T cells in women clearing cervical HPV infection. At the level of the study: Controls gave blood once infection was undetectable; cases at lesion identification. Cases' blood sampling followed lesion detection by median about 21 weeks (90 to 200). HLA type stays a possible confounder, typing being limited.

The protocol was immunoSEQ multiplex PCR, while the TCRdb copy is restricted to in-frame clones and leaves out a portion. The specimen's table records about 39,000 clones. Regarding this clone: The DNA ends 3 residues before the CDR3 does, and the rest of the CDR3 is filled in from the germline J gene.

The CDR3 loop spans 15 amino acids. CDR1 is SGHTA and CDR2 is FQGTGA in the germline V gene. The germline V and J ends were trimmed by 2 bases and 2 bases, with 11 bases remaining between them. All participants had a single incident cervical HPV16 infection, and prevalent HPV16 infections were excluded. V usage is TRBV7-3 and J usage is TRBJ2-3; tentatively, D is TRBD1 (5 bases). Sequencing used blood buffy coat. This sequence originates from a woman between 18 and 69 years old with a cervical HPV16 infection that either progressed to CIN3+ or cleared (not recorded which). This CDR3 reads CASSLAGRHTDTQYF. The CDR3 DNA, read in part, is TGTGCCAGCAGCTTAGCAGGGCGCCACACAGATACG.